This T cell receptor (beta chain) was recorded in a study of shared clonotypes between healthy human individuals. Trimming took 0 bases from V and 3 from J, leaving 13 bases between them. The CDR3 covers 15 residues. The germline V gene encodes CDR1 SGHTS and CDR2 YDEGEE. The sequencing of unsorted PBMC DNA took place on ten immunoSEQ deep assay plates. Assay used: immunoSEQ multiplex PCR; TCRdb lists only in-frame clones, some missing. Among about 450,000 clones listed, 79% were seen once. Sequences were obtained from PBMCs. The source of this sequence is a woman aged 40 to 50 in good health. Some clones in this sample may be carry-over from other donors' samples. The V and J genes are TRBV5-8 and TRBJ2-7; no firm D call. The CDR3 loop is CASSLDTGLGYEQYF. CDR3 coding DNA: TGTGCCAGCAGCTTGGACACCGGGTTAGGCTACGAGCAGTACTTC.